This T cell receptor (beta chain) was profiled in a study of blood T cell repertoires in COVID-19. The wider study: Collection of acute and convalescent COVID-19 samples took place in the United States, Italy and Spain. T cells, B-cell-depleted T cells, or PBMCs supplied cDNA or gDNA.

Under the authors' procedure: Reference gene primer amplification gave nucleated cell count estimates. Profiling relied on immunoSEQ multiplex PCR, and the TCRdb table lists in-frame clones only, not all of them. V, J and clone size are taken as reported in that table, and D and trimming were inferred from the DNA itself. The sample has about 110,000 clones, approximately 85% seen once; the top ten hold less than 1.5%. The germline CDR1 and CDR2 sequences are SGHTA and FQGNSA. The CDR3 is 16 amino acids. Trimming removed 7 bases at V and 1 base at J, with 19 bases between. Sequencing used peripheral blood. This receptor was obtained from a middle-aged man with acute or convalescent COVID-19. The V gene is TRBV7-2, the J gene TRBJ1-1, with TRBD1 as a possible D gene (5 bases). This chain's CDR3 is CASIGAGREGNTEAFF. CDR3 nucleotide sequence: TGTGCCAGCATCGGGGCTGGAAGGGAGGGGAACACTGAAGCTTTCTTT.